The 14 T cell receptor beta chains in this list originate from one sample, sequenced in a study of response to subunit inactivated influenza vaccine. Each CDR3 protein gets one entry after TCRdb re-called the RT-PCR reads with MiXCR. This sample has about 700,000 distinct CDR3 sequences; approximately 15% occur once, and the top ten carry 6.5% to 8.5%. The starting material was PBMCs from blood, obtained around two weeks before vaccination. These receptors all stem from a man aged 50-60 years who received an inactivated influenza vaccine.

This chain links TRBV29-1 with TRBJ2-7; 12 nucleotides match TRBD2. This CDR3 is 18 amino acids long. The trim removed 4 bases at V and 0 bases at J, leaving 13 bases unmatched. From germline, CDR1 is SQVTM and CDR2 ANQGSEA. The CDR3 region has the DNA TGCAGCGTTGGGGCCCTGCGGGCTAGCGGGGGGGCCTCCTACGAGCAGTACTTC. Its translation: CSVGALRASGGASYEQYF.

This clonotype was picked up many times. The rearrangement uses TRBV12-3 or TRBV12-4 and TRBJ1-1; no firm D call. Trimming shortened V by 6 bases and J by 5 bases, and 13 bases separated the two germline ends. The CDR3 is 13 residues long. The CDR3 spells CASSLTGTTEAFF. In DNA, the CDR3 is TGTGCCAGCAGCCTGACGGGAACTACTGAAGCTTTCTTT.

This clonotype was counted only a few times. The rearrangement links TRBV9 to TRBJ2-3, with 9 nucleotides matching TRBD2. The V gene end was trimmed by 3 bases and the J gene end by 2 bases; junction bases not matched to a gene: 7. The CDR3 totals 16 residues. CDR1 and CDR2 (germline): SGDLS, YYNGEE. CDR3 coding DNA: TGTGCCAGCAGCGAGAGCGGGAGGATAACCACAGATACGCAGTATTTT. It encodes CASSESGRITTDTQYF. The full variable domain, completed using reference TRBV9 and TRBJ2-3, is DSGVTQTPKHLITATGQRVTLRCSPRSGDLSVYWYQQSLDQGLQFLIQYYNGEERAKGNILERFSAQQFPDLHSELNLSSLELGDSALYFCASSESGRITTDTQYFGPGTRLTVL.

The chain employs TRBV27 and TRBJ1-2; no clear D. Germline V gene sequence: CDR1 MNHEY, CDR2 SMNVEV (reference sequence). With 6 bases removed from V and 0 bases from J, the gap between germline ends came to 11 bases. The CDR3 loop spans 14 amino acids. The CDR3 DNA follows: TGTGCCAGCAGCCGCCTAAACTCTAACTATGGCTACACCTTC. This encodes CASSRLNSNYGYTF.

In this sample, this clonotype turned up a few times. The rearrangement links TRBV10-3 to TRBJ1-5, with D maybe TRBD1 (6 bases). CDR3 size: 13 residues. The germline V and J ends were trimmed by 9 bases and 7 bases, with 16 bases remaining between them. Germline V gene lookup returns CDR1 ENHRY and CDR2 SYGVKD. CDR3 protein: CAMGREGDQPQHF. The DNA of the CDR3 is TGTGCCATGGGCCGGGAGGGGGACCAGCCCCAGCATTTT.

This clonotype was counted many times. The chain carries TRBV3-1 and TRBJ2-7; the D is unclear. Germline V gene data show CDR1 as LGHDT and CDR2 as YNNKEL (reference sequence). The CDR3 length is 11 residues. V was clipped by 1 base and J by 3 bases, with 1 base between them. The CDR3 is CASSQVYEQYF. CDR3 DNA sequence: TGTGCCAGCAGCCAAGTCTACGAGCAGTACTTC.

This clonotype was found many times. The chain has TRBV4-3 and TRBJ1-3; D may be TRBD1 (5 bases). The CDR3 consists of 15 residues. Germline values: CDR1 LGHNA, CDR2 YSLEER. Trimming stripped 0 bases from V and 2 bases from J, with 8 bases between. DNA for the CDR3: TGCGCCAGCAGCCAAGATTCGGGGGCTGGAAACACCATATATTTT. Its protein product is CASSQDSGAGNTIYF.

V is TRBV29-1 and J is TRBJ2-3; D might be TRBD1 or TRBD2, each matching 6 bases. The germline gives CDR1 SQVTM, CDR2 ANQGSEA. The CDR3 runs to 16 residues. V dropped 1 base and J dropped 2 bases, with 16 bases sitting between them. CDR3: CSVEGIGGLSTDTQYF. CDR3 DNA sequence: TGCAGCGTTGAAGGTATAGGGGGACTCTCCACAGATACGCAGTATTTT.

This sequence joins TRBV30 and TRBJ2-5; D not resolved. CDR1 and CDR2 (germline): GTSNPN, SVGIG (reference sequence). Deletions cut 1 base from V and 7 bases from J, with 16 bases between. The CDR3 runs 14 residues. CDR3 sequence: CAWSETRISGTQYF. The CDR3 nucleotides are TGTGCCTGGAGTGAAACCAGAATTTCGGGGACCCAGTACTTC.

The chain combines TRBV19 with TRBJ1-2; no reliable D call. This CDR3 contains 15 residues. V lost 0 bases, J lost 6 bases, and 14 bases lay in between. Germline CDR1 and CDR2: LNHDA and SQIVND (reference sequence). The DNA for the CDR3 is TGTGCCAGTAGTATAGATGGTGTGGGAGAAGATGGCTACACCTTC. It yields the protein CASSIDGVGEDGYTF.

This clonotype was recorded a few times. This chain joins TRBV5-1 and TRBJ2-1, with D perhaps TRBD2 (6 bases). There are 15 residues in the CDR3. Germline loops: CDR1 SGHRS, CDR2 YFSETQ. V lost 3 bases and J lost 0, with 10 bases in between. CDR3 amino acids: CASSSGTYSYNEQFF. Here the CDR3 DNA reads TGCGCCAGCAGCTCCGGGACTTACTCCTACAATGAGCAGTTCTTC.

V is TRBV4-2 and J is TRBJ2-3; D is unclear. The CDR3 contains 14 residues. Germline CDR1 reads LGHNA; CDR2 reads YNFKEQ. V lost 6 bases to trimming and J lost 2 bases, with 12 bases between them. The CDR3 sequence is CASRHGPPTDTQYF. CDR3 nucleotides: TGTGCCAGCAGACACGGACCCCCCACAGATACGCAGTATTTT.

The count of this clonotype is one. This rearrangement joins TRBV5-1 to TRBJ2-3; D remains ambiguous. Germline assignment: CDR1 SGHRS and CDR2 YFSETQ. CDR3 length equals 16 residues. The V and J ends lost 1 base and 1 base respectively, with 13 bases between them. The CDR3 region is CASSLQPRAGTDTQYF. The CDR3 DNA sequence: TGCGCCAGCAGCTTGCAGCCCCGGGCCGGCACAGATACGCAGTATTTT.

The V call is TRBV7-2, the J call TRBJ2-3; D is unclear. CDR1 SGHTA and CDR2 FQGNSA come from the germline V gene. The ends were cut back, 3 bases at V and 6 bases at J, with 7 bases in the middle. CDR3 length: 12 amino acids. The CDR3 region is CASSLVKDTQYF. DNA for the CDR3: TGTGCCAGCAGCTTGGTTAAGGATACGCAGTATTTT.